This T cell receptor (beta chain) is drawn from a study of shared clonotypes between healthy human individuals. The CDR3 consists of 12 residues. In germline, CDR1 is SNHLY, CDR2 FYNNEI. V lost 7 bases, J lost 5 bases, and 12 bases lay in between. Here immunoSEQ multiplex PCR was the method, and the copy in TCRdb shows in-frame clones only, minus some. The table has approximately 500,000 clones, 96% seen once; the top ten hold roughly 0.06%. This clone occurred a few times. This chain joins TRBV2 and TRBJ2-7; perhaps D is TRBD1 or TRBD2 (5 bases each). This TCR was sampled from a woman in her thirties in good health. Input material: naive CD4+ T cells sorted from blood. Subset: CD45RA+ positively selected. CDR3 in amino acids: CASTRDDHEQYF. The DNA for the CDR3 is TGTGCCAGCACCCGGGACGACCACGAGCAGTACTTC.